This TCR beta chain emerged from a study of blood T cells in healthy people across ages. Findings of the study overall: Among T cells, TCR beta diversity per million cells dropped roughly linearly as age rose.

Alongside a J-beta primer mix, a sample-barcoded 5' primer served in a second PCR lasting 7 to 11 cycles. TCRdb ran MiXCR on the 5' RACE reads and lists one entry per CDR3 protein. The sample holds about 1.6 million distinct CDR3 sequences, 30% to 35% seen once. Germline V lookup: CDR1 MDHEN, CDR2 SYDVKM. CDR3 size: 20 residues. V trimming: 2 bases; J trimming: 5 bases; junction bases outside the gene matches: 17. This clonotype was detected only a few times. The antigen remains undetermined. The sequenced sample consisted of blood. The rearrangement uses TRBV28 and TRBJ2-3; TRBD2 agrees at 12 bases. The sequence came from a woman aged 25-40 years in good health. The CDR3 loop reads CASSLIINASGRAVGDTQYF. CDR3 nucleotide sequence: TGTGCCAGCAGTTTAATCATCAACGCTAGCGGGAGGGCCGTGGGAGATACGCAGTATTTT.